Shown below are 8 T cell receptor beta chains from a single sample sequenced in a study of vaccination and CD4 T cells after COVID-19. Cultured CD4+ T cell DNA underwent sequencing with the Oncomine TCR Beta short-read assay. TCRdb ran MiXCR on the PCR reads and lists one entry per CDR3 protein. This repertoire shows around 16,000 distinct CDR3 sequences, around 66% found once; its top ten account for about 4.2%. These receptors' antigens are unknown. Treatment denoted: roughly 10-day PBMC culture with coronavirus spike peptide pools or control peptides (ViraFEST assay). Material for sequencing was CD4+ T cells from blood, cultured in vitro. The source of these receptors is a human donor who had recovered from COVID-19.

The chain has TRBV5-4 and TRBJ1-3, with D possibly matching TRBD1 (6 bases). V gave up 4 bases and J gave up 0 bases, with 14 bases separating them. Germline CDR1 reads SGHNT; CDR2 reads YYREEE (reference sequence). The CDR3 is 16 amino acids. DNA of the CDR3: TGTGCCAGCAGCCTGGGCGGGGGCCCCTCTGGAAACACCATATATTTT. Protein sequence: CASSLGGGPSGNTIYF.

The rearrangement joins TRBV20-1 to TRBJ1-2; D call uncertain. The length of the CDR3 is 12 residues. Germline CDR1 reads DFQATT; CDR2 reads SNEGSKA (reference sequence). Deletions cut 4 bases from V and 0 bases from J, with 6 bases between. The CDR3 loop is CSAMSANYGYTF. The CDR3 region has the DNA TGCAGTGCTATGTCTGCTAACTATGGCTACACCTTC.

A single count supports this clonotype. The gene calls are TRBV7-2 and TRBJ2-7; D is ambiguous. The assigned J gene may be wrong: the sequence end matches TRBJ2-5 better. CDR1 is SGHTA and CDR2 is FQGNSA in the germline V gene. This CDR3 is built from 13 residues. DNA for the CDR3: TGTGCCAGCAGCTTACCCCGCCAAGAGACCCAGTACTTC. As protein: CASSLPRQETQYF.

The chain links TRBV25-1 to TRBJ1-1; no definite D call. The CDR3 has 12 residues. Germline values: CDR1 MGHDK, CDR2 SYGVNS. Trimming shortened V by 3 bases and J by 3 bases, and 5 bases separated the two germline ends. Here the CDR3 DNA reads TGTGCCAGCAGTGAGAAGCACACTGAAGCTTTCTTT. Translation: CASSEKHTEAFF.

The V gene is TRBV10-3, the J gene TRBJ1-2; 9 positions match TRBD1. The germline CDR1 and CDR2 sequences are ENHRY and SYGVKD. Trimming at V came to 4 bases and at J to 4 bases, leaving 4 bases not matched to a gene. This CDR3 has 14 amino acids. The DNA of the CDR3 is TGTGCCATCAGTGTGACAGGGGGTGGCTATGGCTACACCTTC. Protein: CAISVTGGGYGYTF.

This clonotype was seen a handful of times. The V gene is TRBV20-1, the J gene TRBJ1-2; D gene uncertain. From germline, CDR1 is DFQATT and CDR2 SNEGSKA (reference sequence). The V end was cut by 6 bases, the J end by 6 bases, with 14 bases between. CDR3 length: 12 amino acids. In nucleotides, the CDR3 is TGCAGTGCCCTCGTTGGAAGGGATGGCTACACCTTC. Its protein product is CSALVGRDGYTF.

The CDR3 DNA is TGTGCCAGCGGGGGTGGGGTGGCCAAAAACATTCAGTACTTC. Translation gives CASGGGVAKNIQYF. The chain uses TRBV2 and TRBJ2-4, with D possibly called TRBD1 or TRBD2 (5 bases each). The CDR3 runs to 14 residues. CDR1 is SNHLY, CDR2 FYNNEI, per germline. V was shortened by 8 bases and J by 1 base, with 12 bases between the two germline ends.

This chain joins TRBV20-1 and TRBJ2-1, with 10 bases lining up with TRBD2. The CDR3 totals 14 residues. J gave up 8 bases and V 5 bases, and 9 bases lay outside the gene matches. Germline CDR1 DFQATT, CDR2 SNEGSKA (reference sequence). The CDR3 loop reads CSAPRGLAGDEQFF. The CDR3 DNA reads as TGCAGTGCTCCACGGGGCCTAGCGGGAGATGAGCAGTTCTTC.